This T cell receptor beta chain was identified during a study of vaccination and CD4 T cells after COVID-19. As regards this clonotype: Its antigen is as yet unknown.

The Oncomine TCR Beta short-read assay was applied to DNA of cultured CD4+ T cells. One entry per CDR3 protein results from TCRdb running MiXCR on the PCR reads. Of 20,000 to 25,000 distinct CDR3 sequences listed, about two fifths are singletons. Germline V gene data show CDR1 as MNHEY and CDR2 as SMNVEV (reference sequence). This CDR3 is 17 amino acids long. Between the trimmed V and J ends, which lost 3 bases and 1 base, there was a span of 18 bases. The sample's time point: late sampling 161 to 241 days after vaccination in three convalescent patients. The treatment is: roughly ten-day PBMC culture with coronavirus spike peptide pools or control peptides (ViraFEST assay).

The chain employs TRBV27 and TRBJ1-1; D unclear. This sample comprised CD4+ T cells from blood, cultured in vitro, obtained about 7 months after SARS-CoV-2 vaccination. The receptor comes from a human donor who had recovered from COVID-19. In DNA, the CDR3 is TGTGCCAGCAGTTTCTCTATCGATGGAGGACGGAACACTGAAGCTTTCTTT. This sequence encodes CASSFSIDGGRNTEAFF.